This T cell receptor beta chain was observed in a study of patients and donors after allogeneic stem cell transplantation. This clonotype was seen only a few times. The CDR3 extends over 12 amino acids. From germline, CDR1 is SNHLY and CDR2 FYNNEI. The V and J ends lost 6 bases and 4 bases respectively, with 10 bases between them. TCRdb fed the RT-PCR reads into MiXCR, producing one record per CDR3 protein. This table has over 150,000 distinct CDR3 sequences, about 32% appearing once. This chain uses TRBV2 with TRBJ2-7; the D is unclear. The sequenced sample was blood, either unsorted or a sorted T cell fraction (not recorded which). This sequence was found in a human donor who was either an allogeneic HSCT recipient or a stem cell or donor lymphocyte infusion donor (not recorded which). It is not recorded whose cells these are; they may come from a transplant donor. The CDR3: CASSRDGYEQYF. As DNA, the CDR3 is TGTGCCAGCAGCCGTGACGGTTACGAGCAGTACTTC. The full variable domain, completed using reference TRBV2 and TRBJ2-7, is EPEVTQTPSHQVTQMGQEVILRCVPISNHLYFYWYRQILGQKVEFLVSFYNNEISEKSEIFDDQFSVERPDGSNFTLKIRSTKLEDSAMYFCASSRDGYEQYFGPGTRLTVT.